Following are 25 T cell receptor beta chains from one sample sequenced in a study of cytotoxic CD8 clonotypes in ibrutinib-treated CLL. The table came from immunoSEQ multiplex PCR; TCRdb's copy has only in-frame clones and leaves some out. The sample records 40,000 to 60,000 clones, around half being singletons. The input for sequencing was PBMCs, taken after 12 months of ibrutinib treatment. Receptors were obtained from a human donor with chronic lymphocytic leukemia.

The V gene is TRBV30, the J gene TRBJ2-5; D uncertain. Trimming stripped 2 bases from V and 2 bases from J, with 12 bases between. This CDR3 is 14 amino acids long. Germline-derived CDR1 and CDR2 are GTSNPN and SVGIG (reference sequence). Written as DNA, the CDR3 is TGTGCCTGGAGTTCACCCCTTCGGCAAGAGACCCAGTACTTC. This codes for CAWSSPLRQETQYF.

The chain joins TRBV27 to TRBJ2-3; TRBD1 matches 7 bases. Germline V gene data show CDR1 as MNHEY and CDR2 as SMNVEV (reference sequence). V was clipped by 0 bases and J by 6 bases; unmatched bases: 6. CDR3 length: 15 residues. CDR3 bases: TGTGCCAGCAGTTTATCGCACAGGGGAATGGATACGCAGTATTTT. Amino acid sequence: CASSLSHRGMDTQYF.

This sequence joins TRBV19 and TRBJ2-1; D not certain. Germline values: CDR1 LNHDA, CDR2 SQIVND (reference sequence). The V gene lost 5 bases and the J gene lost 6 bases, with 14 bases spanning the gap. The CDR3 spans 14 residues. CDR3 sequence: CASSSRTRVNEQFF. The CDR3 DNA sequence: TGTGCCAGTAGTTCAAGGACGCGTGTCAATGAGCAGTTCTTC.

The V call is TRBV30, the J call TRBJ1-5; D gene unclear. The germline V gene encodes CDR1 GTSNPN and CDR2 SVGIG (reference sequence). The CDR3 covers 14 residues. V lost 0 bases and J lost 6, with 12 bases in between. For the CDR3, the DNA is TGTGCCTGGAGTGTACAAGGTATTGGTCAGCCCCAGCATTTT. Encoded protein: CAWSVQGIGQPQHF.

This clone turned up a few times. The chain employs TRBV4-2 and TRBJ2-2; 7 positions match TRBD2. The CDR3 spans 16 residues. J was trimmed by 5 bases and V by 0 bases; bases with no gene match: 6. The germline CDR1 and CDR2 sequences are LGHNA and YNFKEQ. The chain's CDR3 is CASSQDGGSHTGELFF. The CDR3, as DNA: TGTGCCAGCAGCCAAGATGGCGGGAGTCATACCGGGGAGCTGTTTTTT.

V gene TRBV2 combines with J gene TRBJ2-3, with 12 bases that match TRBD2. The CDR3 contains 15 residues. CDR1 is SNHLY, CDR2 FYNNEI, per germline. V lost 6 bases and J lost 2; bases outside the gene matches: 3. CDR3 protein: CASSRLAGDTDTQYF. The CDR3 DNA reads TGTGCCAGCAGCCGACTAGCGGGAGACACAGATACGCAGTATTTT. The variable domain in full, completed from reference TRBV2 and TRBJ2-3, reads EPEVTQTPSHQVTQMGQEVILRCVPISNHLYFYWYRQILGQKVEFLVSFYNNEISEKSEIFDDQFSVERPDGSNFTLKIRSTKLEDSAMYFCASSRLAGDTDTQYFGPGTRLTVL.

The chain's CDR3 is CSGRVNSNEKLFF. For the CDR3, the DNA is TGCAGCGGCCGGGTGAACTCTAATGAAAAACTGTTTTTT. The gene calls are TRBV29-1 and TRBJ1-4; D not certain. There are 13 residues in the CDR3. V gave up 7 bases and J gave up 3 bases, with 12 bases separating them. Germline loops: CDR1 SQVTM, CDR2 ANQGSEA.

The chain's CDR3 is CASSLLAQAYEQYF. The CDR3, as DNA: TGTGCCAGCAGCTTATTAGCGCAAGCCTACGAGCAGTACTTC. The chain carries TRBV7-9 and TRBJ2-7; D is perhaps TRBD2 (5 bases). The germline gives CDR1 SEHNR, CDR2 FQNEAQ (reference sequence). Trimming removed 2 bases from V and 2 bases from J, with 10 bases in between. This CDR3 contains 14 residues.

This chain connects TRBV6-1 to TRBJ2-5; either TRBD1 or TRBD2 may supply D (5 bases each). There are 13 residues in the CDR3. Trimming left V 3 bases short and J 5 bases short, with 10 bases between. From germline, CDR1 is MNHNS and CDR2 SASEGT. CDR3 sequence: CASSDPRDETQYF. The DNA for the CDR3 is TGTGCCAGCAGTGACCCCAGGGACGAGACCCAGTACTTC.

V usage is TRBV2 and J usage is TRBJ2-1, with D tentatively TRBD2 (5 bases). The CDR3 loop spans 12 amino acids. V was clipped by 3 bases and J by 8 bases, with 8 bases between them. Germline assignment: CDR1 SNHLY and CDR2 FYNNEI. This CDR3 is CASSDFGDEQFF. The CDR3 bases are TGTGCCAGCAGTGACTTCGGGGATGAGCAGTTCTTC.

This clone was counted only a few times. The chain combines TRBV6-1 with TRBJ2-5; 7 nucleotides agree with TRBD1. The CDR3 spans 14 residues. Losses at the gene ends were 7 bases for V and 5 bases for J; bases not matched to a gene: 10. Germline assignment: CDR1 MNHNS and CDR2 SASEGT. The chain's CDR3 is CASTSGTARETQYF. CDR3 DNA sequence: TGTGCCAGCACCTCCGGGACAGCCAGGGAGACCCAGTACTTC.

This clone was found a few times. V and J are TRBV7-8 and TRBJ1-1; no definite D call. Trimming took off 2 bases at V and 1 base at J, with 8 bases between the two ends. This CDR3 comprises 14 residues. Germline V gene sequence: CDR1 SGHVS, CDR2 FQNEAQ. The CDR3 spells CASSLQSENTEAFF. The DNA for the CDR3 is TGTGCCAGCAGCTTACAAAGCGAGAACACTGAAGCTTTCTTT.

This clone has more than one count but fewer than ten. This chain's CDR3 is CAWGPTVSYEQYF. DNA for the CDR3: TGTGCCTGGGGACCGACAGTCTCCTACGAGCAGTACTTC. V is TRBV30 and J is TRBJ2-7, with D maybe TRBD1 (5 bases). Germline loops: CDR1 GTSNPN, CDR2 SVGIG (reference sequence). V was pared by 5 bases and J by 0 bases, with 11 bases between. The CDR3 extends over 13 amino acids.

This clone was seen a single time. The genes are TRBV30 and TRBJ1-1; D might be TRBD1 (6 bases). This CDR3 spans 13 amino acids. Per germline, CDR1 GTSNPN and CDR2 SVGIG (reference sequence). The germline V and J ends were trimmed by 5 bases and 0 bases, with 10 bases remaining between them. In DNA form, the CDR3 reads TGTGCCTGGGAAACAGGGATGAACACTGAAGCTTTCTTT. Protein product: CAWETGMNTEAFF.

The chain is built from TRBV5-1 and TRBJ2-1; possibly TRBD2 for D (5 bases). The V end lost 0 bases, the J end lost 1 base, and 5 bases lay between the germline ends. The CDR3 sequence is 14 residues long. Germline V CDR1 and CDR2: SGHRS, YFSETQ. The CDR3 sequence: CASSLAGSYNEQFF. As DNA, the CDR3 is TGCGCCAGCAGCTTGGCGGGGTCCTACAATGAGCAGTTCTTC. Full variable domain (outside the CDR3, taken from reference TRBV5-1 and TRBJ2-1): KAGVTQTPRYLIKTRGQQVTLSCSPISGHRSVSWYQQTPGQGLQFLFEYFSETQRNKGNFPGRFSGRQFSNSRSEMNVSTLELGDSALYLCASSLAGSYNEQFFGPGTRLTVL.

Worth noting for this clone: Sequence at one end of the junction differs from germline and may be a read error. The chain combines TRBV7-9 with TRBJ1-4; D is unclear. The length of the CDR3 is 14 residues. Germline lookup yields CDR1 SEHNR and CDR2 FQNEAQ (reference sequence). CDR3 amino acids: CASSLVGGNEKLFF. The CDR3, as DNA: TGTGCCAGCAGCTTAGTTGGAGGGAATGAGAAACTGTTTTTT.

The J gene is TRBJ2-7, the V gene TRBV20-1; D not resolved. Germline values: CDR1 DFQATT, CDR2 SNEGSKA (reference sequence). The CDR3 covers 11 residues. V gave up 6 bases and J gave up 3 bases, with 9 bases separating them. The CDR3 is CSAVEYYEQYF. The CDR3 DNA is TGCAGTGCGGTGGAGTACTACGAGCAGTACTTC.

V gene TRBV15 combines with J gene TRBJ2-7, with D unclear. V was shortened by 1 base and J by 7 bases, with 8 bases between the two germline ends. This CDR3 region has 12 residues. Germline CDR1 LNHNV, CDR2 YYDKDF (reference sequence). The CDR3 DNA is TGTGCCACCAGCAGAGGGCAGGTAGAGCAGTACTTC. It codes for CATSRGQVEQYF.

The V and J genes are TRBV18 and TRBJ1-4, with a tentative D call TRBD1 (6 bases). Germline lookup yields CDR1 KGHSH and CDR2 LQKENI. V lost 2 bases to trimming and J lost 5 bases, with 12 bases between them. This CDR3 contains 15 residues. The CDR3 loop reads CASSPVTGTNEKLFF. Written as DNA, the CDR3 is TGTGCCAGCTCACCAGTGACCGGGACAAATGAAAAACTGTTTTTT.

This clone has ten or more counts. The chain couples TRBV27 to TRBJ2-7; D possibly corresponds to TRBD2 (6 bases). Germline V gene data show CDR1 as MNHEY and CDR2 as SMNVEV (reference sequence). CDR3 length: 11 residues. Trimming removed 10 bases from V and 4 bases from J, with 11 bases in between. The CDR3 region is CATGTAYEQYF. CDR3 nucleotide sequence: TGTGCCACCGGGACTGCATACGAGCAGTACTTC.

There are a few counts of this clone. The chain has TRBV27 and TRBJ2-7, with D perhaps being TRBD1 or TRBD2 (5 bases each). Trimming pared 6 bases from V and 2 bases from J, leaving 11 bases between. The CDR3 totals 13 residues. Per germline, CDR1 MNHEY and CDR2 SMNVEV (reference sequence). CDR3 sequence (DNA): TGTGCCAGCAGGGGACGGAAGACCTACGAGCAGTACTTC. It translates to CASRGRKTYEQYF.

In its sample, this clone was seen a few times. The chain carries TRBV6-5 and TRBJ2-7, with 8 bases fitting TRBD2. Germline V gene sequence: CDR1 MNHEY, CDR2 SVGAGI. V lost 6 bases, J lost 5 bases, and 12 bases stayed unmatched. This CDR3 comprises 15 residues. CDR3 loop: CASSPSSGTSNEQYF. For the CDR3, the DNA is TGTGCCAGCAGCCCATCCTCCGGGACTAGTAACGAGCAGTACTTC.

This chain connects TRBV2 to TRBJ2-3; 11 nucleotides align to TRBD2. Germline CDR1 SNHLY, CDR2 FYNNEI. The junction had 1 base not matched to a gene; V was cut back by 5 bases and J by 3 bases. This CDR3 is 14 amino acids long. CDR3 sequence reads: CASSRTSGTDTQYF. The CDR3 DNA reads TGTGCCAGCAGTCGGACTAGCGGGACAGATACGCAGTATTTT. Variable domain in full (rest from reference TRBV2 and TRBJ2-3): EPEVTQTPSHQVTQMGQEVILRCVPISNHLYFYWYRQILGQKVEFLVSFYNNEISEKSEIFDDQFSVERPDGSNFTLKIRSTKLEDSAMYFCASSRTSGTDTQYFGPGTRLTVL.

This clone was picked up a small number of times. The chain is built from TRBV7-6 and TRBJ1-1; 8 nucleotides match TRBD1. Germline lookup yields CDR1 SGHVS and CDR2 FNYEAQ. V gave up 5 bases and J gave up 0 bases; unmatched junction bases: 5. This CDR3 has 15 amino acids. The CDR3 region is CASSPTTGVNTEAFF. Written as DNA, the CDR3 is TGTGCCAGCAGCCCCACGACAGGGGTGAACACTGAAGCTTTCTTT.

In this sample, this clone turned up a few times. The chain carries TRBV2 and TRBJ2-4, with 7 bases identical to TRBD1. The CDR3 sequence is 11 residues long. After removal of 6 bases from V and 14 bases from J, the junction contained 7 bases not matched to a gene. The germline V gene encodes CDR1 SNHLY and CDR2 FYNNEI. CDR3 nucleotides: TGTGCCAGCAGAGGGGGACAGACGGAGTACTTC. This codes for CASRGGQTEYF.